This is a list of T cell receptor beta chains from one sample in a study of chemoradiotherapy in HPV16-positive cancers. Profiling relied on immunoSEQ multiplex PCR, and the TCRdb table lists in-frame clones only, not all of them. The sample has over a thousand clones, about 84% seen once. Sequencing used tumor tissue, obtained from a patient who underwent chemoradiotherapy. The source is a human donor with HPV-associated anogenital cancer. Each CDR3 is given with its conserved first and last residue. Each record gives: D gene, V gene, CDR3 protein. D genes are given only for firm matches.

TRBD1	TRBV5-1	CASSLAGTGKIYGYTF
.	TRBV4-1	CASSQAQVGEKLFF
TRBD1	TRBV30	CACKDRANTEAFF
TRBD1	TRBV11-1	CASSYGTENSPLHF
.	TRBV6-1	CASRPLLGSNQPQHF
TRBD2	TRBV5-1	CASSLTSAGWNEQFF
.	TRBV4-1	CASSQEGVRGEEQFF
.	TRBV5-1	CASSLSDFLRFTQYF
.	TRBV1	CTSRQSRANVLTF
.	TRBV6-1	CASTAGAAGYGYTF
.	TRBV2	CASMADRSSFLNEQFF